This is a list of T cell receptor beta chains from one sample in a study of blood T cell repertoires in COVID-19. The method was immunoSEQ multiplex PCR; TCRdb's version includes in-frame clones alone and lacks a portion of them. Among approximately 230,000 clones, roughly 84% were seen once, and the ten largest hold 15% to 20%. Specimen: peripheral blood. The receptors originated from a man aged 30 to 39 with active or convalescent COVID-19. Each CDR3 is given with its conserved first and last residue. D genes are given only for firm matches. Only some rows state a clone size, as once, few, many or a class for expanded clones.

>TRBV9|TRBD2|TRBJ2-7|-
TGTGCCAGCAGCGTCGGACTAGCGGGCTCCTACGAGCAGTACTTC
CASSVGLAGSYEQYF
>TRBV19|TRBD1|TRBJ2-5|-
TGTGCCAGTAGTAGGGGACAGGGCAGGCAAGAGACCCAGTACTTC
CASSRGQGRQETQYF
>TRBV5-5|TRBD1|TRBJ2-3|once
TGTGCCAGCCCGGGACAGGGAGGAGGAGATACGCAGTATTTT
CASPGQGGGDTQYF
>TRBV19|TRBD1|TRBJ2-7|-
TGTGCCAGTAGTCCCCGGGGACAGGGAAGCTCCTACGAGCAGTACTTC
CASSPRGQGSSYEQYF
>TRBV28|-|TRBJ2-3|-
TGTGCCAGCAGTCCCCGGCGGAGTACAGATACGCAGTATTTT
CASSPRRSTDTQYF
>TRBV4-3|TRBD1|TRBJ2-3|-
TGCGCCAGTGGGACAGGGGTATGGGATACGCAGTATTTT
CASGTGVWDTQYF
>TRBV19|-|TRBJ1-1|few
TGTGCCAGTACCCCGAGCAGAGGCACTGAAGCTTTCTTT
CASTPSRGTEAFF
>TRBV7-9|TRBD2|TRBJ2-2|-
TGTGCCAGCAGCTTACGCCCCGGGACTAGTGGGAAGGGCGGGGAGCTGTTTTTT
CASSLRPGTSGKGGELFF
>TRBV27|TRBD1|TRBJ1-6|-
TGTGCCAGCAGTTCACGTGTCCGGGACAGAGGTTCCCCCCTCCACTTT
CASSSRVRDRGSPLHF
>TRBV24-1|TRBD2|TRBJ2-2|-
TGTGCCACCAGTGGCGTCGGGGGGACCGGGGAGCTGTTTTTT
CATSGVGGTGELFF
>TRBV10-2|-|TRBJ2-1|once
TGCGCCAGCAGTGAGACACCGATACAGTACAATGAGCAGTTCTTC
CASSETPIQYNEQFF
>TRBV6-5|TRBD2|TRBJ2-7|-
TGTGCCAGCAGTTACCCTAATCTAGCGGGAGTAAACGAGCAGTACTTC
CASSYPNLAGVNEQYF
>TRBV5-6|TRBD2|TRBJ2-1|-
TGTGCCAGCAGCTTAGGGACTAGCGGGGCCAATGAGCAGTTCTTC
CASSLGTSGANEQFF
>TRBV28|-|TRBJ1-5|-
TGTGCCAGCTTCTCTCCCGCAGGCCATGGATGGCCCCAGCATTTT
CASFSPAGHGWPQHF
>TRBV4-1|-|TRBJ1-1|-
TGCGCCAGCAGCCCAATCGGGGGGTTAAGGACTGAAGCTTTCTTT
CASSPIGGLRTEAFF
>TRBV18|-|TRBJ1-6|-
TGTGCCAGCTCAAACACGCTACCGGAGACGGGATCACCCCTCCACTTT
CASSNTLPETGSPLHF
>TRBV4-2|TRBD2|TRBJ2-5|once
TGTGCCAGCAGCCCCGGGGCAGCGGGGGGGCTAGAGACCCAGTACTTC
CASSPGAAGGLETQYF
>TRBV7-2|-|TRBJ1-1|once
TGTGCCAGCAGCTTAGACCGGGGGGGAGCTTTCTTT
CASSLDRGGAFF
>TRBV19|TRBD1|TRBJ2-7|-
TGTGCCAGTAGTATAACTTGGGCCTCCCGACAGGGCGCCTGCGAGCAGTACTTC
CASSITWASRQGACEQYF
>TRBV7-2|TRBD1|TRBJ2-7|-
TGTGCCAGCAGCACGGACAGGGGGCGGTACGAGCAGTACTTC
CASSTDRGRYEQYF
>TRBV2|-|TRBJ2-1|few
TGTGCCAGCATCCCACTTTCGGGCGGGGGCTCCTCCTACAATGAGCAGTTCTTC
CASIPLSGGGSSYNEQFF
>TRBV3-1/TRBV3-2|TRBD2|TRBJ2-3|many
TGTGCCAGCAGCCGGGCGCACCTACTAGCGCGTCCCCCAGATACGCAGTATTTT
CASSRAHLLARPPDTQYF
>TRBV18|-|TRBJ1-2|few
TGTGCCAGCTCACCAGGGAGTAACTATGGCTACACCTTC
CASSPGSNYGYTF
>TRBV28|TRBD1|TRBJ1-2|-
TGTGCCAGCAGCCCGACAGGGGACTATGGCTACACCTTC
CASSPTGDYGYTF
>TRBV9|-|TRBJ2-7|-
TGTGCCAGCAGCGTTAGGGGGAACCACGAGCAGTACTTC
CASSVRGNHEQYF
>TRBV28|TRBD1|TRBJ2-7|-
TGTGCCAGCAGTTTATGGGGGCAGGGGGATCGCGAGCAGTACTTC
CASSLWGQGDREQYF
>TRBV10-3|-|TRBJ1-6|-
TGTGCCATCAGTGGGACTGATTATAATTCACCCCTCCACTTT
CAISGTDYNSPLHF
>TRBV29-1|TRBD1|TRBJ2-1|-
TGCAGCGTTGAAGGGACAGGGGGCCTATGGGTCTCCAATGAGCAGTTCTTC
CSVEGTGGLWVSNEQFF
>TRBV12-3/TRBV12-4|TRBD1|TRBJ1-4|-
TGTGCCAGCAGGGGACAGGGGTTCGAAAAACTGTTTTTT
CASRGQGFEKLFF